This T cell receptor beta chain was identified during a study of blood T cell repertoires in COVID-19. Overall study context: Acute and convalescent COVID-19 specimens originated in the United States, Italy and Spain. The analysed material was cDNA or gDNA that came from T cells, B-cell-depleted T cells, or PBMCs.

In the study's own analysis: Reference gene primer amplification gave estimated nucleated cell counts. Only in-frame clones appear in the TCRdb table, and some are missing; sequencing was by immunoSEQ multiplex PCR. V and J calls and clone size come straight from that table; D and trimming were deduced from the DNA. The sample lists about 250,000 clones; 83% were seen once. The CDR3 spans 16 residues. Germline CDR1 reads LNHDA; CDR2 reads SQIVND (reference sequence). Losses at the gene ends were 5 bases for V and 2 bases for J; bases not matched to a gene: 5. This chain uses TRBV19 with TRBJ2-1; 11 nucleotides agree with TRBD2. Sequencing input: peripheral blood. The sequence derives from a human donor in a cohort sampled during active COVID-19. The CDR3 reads CASSLTSGSPYNEQFF. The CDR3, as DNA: TGTGCCAGTAGTCTAACTAGCGGGAGTCCCTACAATGAGCAGTTCTTC. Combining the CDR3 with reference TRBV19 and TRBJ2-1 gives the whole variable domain DGGITQSPKYLFRKEGQNVTLSCEQNLNHDAMYWYRQDPGQGLRLIYYSQIVNDFQKGDIAEGYSVSREKKESFPLTVTSAQKNPTAFYLCASSLTSGSPYNEQFFGPGTRLTVL.